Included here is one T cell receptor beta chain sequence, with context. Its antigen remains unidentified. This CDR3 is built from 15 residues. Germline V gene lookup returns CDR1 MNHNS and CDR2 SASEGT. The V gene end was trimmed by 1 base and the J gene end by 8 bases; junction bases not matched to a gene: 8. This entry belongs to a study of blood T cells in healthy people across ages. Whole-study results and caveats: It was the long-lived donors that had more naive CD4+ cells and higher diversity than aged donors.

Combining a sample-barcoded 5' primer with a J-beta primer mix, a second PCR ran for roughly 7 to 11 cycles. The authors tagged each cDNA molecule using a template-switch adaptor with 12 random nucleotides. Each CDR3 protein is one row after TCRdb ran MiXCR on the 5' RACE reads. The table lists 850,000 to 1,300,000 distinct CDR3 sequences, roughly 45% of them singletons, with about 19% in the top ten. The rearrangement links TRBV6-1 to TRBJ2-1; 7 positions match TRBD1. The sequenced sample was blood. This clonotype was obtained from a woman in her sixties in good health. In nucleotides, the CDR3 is TGTGCCAGCAGTGAAGGGGGCACAGGGGTATATGAGCAGTTCTTC. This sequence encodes CASSEGGTGVYEQFF.